The present entry profiles one T cell receptor beta chain with its context. As yet, its antigen is unknown. This sample was included in a study of cytotoxic CD8 clonotypes in ibrutinib-treated CLL. Germline-derived CDR1 and CDR2 are SGHRS and YFSETQ. Trimming shortened V by 3 bases and J by 0 bases, and 10 bases separated the two germline ends. CDR3 length: 14 residues. Sequencing used immunoSEQ multiplex PCR; TCRdb keeps in-frame clones, though not all of them. Of over 30,000 clones listed, about 70% are singletons. Whole-study results and caveats: Having risen at ibrutinib response, clonality had fallen back toward baseline by progression.

Sequenced here: PBMCs, sampled at disease progression, from a patient treated with ibrutinib. The clonotype was recovered from a human donor with chronic lymphocytic leukemia. The chain employs TRBV5-1 and TRBJ2-7, with unresolved D. CDR3 bases: TGCGCCAGCAGCTCCTCGATAGACTCCTACGAGCAGTACTTC. Translation gives CASSSSIDSYEQYF.